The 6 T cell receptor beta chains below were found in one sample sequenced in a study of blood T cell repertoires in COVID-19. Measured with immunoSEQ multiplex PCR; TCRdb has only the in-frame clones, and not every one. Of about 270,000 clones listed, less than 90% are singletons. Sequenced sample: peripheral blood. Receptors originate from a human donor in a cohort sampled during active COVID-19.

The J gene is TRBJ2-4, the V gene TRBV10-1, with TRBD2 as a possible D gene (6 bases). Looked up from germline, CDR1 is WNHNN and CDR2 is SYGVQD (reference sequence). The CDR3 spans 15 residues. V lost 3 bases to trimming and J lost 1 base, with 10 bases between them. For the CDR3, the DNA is TGCGCCAGCAGTGAATCGGGGGTGGCCAAAAACATTCAGTACTTC. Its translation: CASSESGVAKNIQYF.

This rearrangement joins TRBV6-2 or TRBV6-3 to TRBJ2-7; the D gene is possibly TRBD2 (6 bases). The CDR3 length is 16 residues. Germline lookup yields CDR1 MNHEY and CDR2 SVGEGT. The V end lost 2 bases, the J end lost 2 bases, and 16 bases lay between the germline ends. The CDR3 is CASSYGTASVTYEQYF. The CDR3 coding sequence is TGTGCCAGCAGTTACGGTACGGCTAGCGTAACCTACGAGCAGTACTTC.

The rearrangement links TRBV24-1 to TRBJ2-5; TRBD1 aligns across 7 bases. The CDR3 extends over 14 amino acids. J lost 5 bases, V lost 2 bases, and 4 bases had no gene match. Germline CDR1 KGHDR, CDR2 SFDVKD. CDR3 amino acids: CATSDSGQMETQYF. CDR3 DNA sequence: TGTGCCACCAGTGATTCGGGACAGATGGAGACCCAGTACTTC.

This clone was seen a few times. CDR3 region: CASSLKYRGAGTEAFF. CDR3 nucleotides: TGCGCCAGCAGCCTGAAGTACAGGGGAGCGGGCACTGAAGCTTTCTTT. The chain links TRBV5-1 to TRBJ1-1, with 7 bases matching TRBD1. The CDR3 has 16 amino acids. Germline V CDR1 and CDR2: SGHRS, YFSETQ. The J segment lost 4 bases and the V segment lost 4 bases, leaving 13 bases of the junction unmatched.

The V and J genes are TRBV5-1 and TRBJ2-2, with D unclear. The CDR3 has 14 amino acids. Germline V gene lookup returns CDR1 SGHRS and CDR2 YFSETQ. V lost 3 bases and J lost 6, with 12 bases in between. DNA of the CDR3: TGCGCCAGCAGCTGGCAGCGTCCGGCCGGGGAGCTGTTTTTT. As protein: CASSWQRPAGELFF.

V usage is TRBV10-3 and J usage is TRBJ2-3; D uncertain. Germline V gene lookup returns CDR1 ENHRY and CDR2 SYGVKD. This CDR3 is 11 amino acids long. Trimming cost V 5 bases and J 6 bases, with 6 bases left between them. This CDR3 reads CAISPSDTQYF. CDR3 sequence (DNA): TGTGCCATCAGTCCCTCGGATACGCAGTATTTT.